The 9 T cell receptor beta chains given below trace back to one sample, sequenced in a study of OX40 agonist ivuxolimab in advanced cancers. Sequencing was performed with immunoSEQ multiplex PCR; in TCRdb, only in-frame clones are kept and a portion is missing. The data contain around 15,000 clones, roughly 86% of them seen just once; the ten biggest clones take up 55% to 85%. The sample was CD4+ or CD8+ T cells sorted from blood, taken in a trial of the OX40 agonist ivuxolimab. These receptors were taken from an adult with an advanced solid tumor such as melanoma, head and neck, liver or kidney cancer.

The chain employs TRBV2 and TRBJ2-5, with 13 bases identical to TRBD2. After removal of 6 bases from V and 5 bases from J, the junction contained 3 bases not matched to a gene. The CDR3 has 14 residues. The germline V gene encodes CDR1 SNHLY and CDR2 FYNNEI. CDR3 protein: CASSGLAGEETQYF. The CDR3 DNA follows: TGTGCCAGCAGCGGACTAGCGGGGGAGGAGACCCAGTACTTC.

The chain employs TRBV28 and TRBJ2-7, with no clear D. V gave up 4 bases and J gave up 1 base, with 5 bases separating them. CDR1 MDHEN and CDR2 SYDVKM come from the germline V gene. The CDR3 totals 12 residues. The DNA for the CDR3 is TGTGCCAGCAGTTCCACATCCTACGAGCAGTACTTC. Protein product: CASSSTSYEQYF.

The chain carries TRBV27 and TRBJ1-2; the D is unclear. Trimming removed 5 bases from V and 3 bases from J, with 16 bases in between. CDR3 length equals 15 residues. CDR1 is MNHEY and CDR2 is SMNVEV in the germline V gene (reference sequence). As DNA, the CDR3 is TGTGCCAGCAGTCCATGGGTTTCTGGAGACTATGGCTACACCTTC. Translation gives CASSPWVSGDYGYTF.

This clone is termed medium-sized (0.01 to 0.1%). V and J are TRBV14 and TRBJ2-7, with D maybe TRBD1 (6 bases). V was shortened by 6 bases and J by 6 bases, with 15 bases between the two germline ends. Germline CDR1 and CDR2: SGHDN and FVKESK. The CDR3 is 13 amino acids. CDR3 nucleotide sequence: TGTGCCAGCAGAACCACAGGGAATCTCGAGCAGTACTTC. Translation: CASRTTGNLEQYF.

This clone has a single count. V usage is TRBV14 and J usage is TRBJ2-1, with D hard to call. Germline CDR1 reads SGHDN; CDR2 reads FVKESK. The CDR3 totals 14 residues. Trimming removed 3 bases at V and 1 base at J, with 7 bases between. This chain's CDR3 is CASSQGTSYNEQFF. CDR3 bases: TGTGCCAGCAGCCAGGGTACTTCCTACAATGAGCAGTTCTTC.

This clone appeared once. The V and J genes are TRBV9 and TRBJ2-3; D remains unclear. Trimming removed 0 bases at V and 2 bases at J, with 13 bases between. Germline assignment: CDR1 SGDLS and CDR2 YYNGEE. The CDR3 is made up of 16 amino acids. The CDR3 loop is CASSVVVRMNTDTQYF. DNA for the CDR3: TGTGCCAGCAGCGTAGTTGTGAGGATGAACACAGATACGCAGTATTTT.

This clone was seen just once. The rearrangement links TRBV6-5 to TRBJ2-2; perhaps TRBD2 as D (6 bases). This CDR3 is built from 13 residues. V was trimmed by 2 bases and J by 5 bases, leaving 6 bases between them. Germline CDR1 and CDR2: MNHEY and SVGAGI. The CDR3: CASSYGGTGELFF. CDR3 DNA: TGTGCCAGCAGTTACGGGGGGACCGGGGAGCTGTTTTTT.

The J gene is TRBJ2-2, the V gene TRBV7-2; D ambiguous. Germline-derived CDR1 and CDR2 are SGHTA and FQGNSA. With 1 base removed from V and 7 bases from J, the gap between germline ends came to 7 bases. The CDR3 has 13 residues. CDR3 sequence: CASSLVSNGELFF. CDR3 coding DNA: TGTGCCAGCAGCTTAGTCTCCAACGGGGAGCTGTTTTTT.

This sequence joins TRBV5-1 and TRBJ2-5; D is possibly TRBD2 (6 bases). V was cut by 2 bases and J by 3 bases, with 8 bases left in between. CDR1 SGHRS and CDR2 YFSETQ come from the germline V gene. The CDR3 loop spans 13 amino acids. CDR3 in DNA: TGCGCCAGCAGCTTACCGGGGGAAGAGACCCAGTACTTC. It is translated as CASSLPGEETQYF.